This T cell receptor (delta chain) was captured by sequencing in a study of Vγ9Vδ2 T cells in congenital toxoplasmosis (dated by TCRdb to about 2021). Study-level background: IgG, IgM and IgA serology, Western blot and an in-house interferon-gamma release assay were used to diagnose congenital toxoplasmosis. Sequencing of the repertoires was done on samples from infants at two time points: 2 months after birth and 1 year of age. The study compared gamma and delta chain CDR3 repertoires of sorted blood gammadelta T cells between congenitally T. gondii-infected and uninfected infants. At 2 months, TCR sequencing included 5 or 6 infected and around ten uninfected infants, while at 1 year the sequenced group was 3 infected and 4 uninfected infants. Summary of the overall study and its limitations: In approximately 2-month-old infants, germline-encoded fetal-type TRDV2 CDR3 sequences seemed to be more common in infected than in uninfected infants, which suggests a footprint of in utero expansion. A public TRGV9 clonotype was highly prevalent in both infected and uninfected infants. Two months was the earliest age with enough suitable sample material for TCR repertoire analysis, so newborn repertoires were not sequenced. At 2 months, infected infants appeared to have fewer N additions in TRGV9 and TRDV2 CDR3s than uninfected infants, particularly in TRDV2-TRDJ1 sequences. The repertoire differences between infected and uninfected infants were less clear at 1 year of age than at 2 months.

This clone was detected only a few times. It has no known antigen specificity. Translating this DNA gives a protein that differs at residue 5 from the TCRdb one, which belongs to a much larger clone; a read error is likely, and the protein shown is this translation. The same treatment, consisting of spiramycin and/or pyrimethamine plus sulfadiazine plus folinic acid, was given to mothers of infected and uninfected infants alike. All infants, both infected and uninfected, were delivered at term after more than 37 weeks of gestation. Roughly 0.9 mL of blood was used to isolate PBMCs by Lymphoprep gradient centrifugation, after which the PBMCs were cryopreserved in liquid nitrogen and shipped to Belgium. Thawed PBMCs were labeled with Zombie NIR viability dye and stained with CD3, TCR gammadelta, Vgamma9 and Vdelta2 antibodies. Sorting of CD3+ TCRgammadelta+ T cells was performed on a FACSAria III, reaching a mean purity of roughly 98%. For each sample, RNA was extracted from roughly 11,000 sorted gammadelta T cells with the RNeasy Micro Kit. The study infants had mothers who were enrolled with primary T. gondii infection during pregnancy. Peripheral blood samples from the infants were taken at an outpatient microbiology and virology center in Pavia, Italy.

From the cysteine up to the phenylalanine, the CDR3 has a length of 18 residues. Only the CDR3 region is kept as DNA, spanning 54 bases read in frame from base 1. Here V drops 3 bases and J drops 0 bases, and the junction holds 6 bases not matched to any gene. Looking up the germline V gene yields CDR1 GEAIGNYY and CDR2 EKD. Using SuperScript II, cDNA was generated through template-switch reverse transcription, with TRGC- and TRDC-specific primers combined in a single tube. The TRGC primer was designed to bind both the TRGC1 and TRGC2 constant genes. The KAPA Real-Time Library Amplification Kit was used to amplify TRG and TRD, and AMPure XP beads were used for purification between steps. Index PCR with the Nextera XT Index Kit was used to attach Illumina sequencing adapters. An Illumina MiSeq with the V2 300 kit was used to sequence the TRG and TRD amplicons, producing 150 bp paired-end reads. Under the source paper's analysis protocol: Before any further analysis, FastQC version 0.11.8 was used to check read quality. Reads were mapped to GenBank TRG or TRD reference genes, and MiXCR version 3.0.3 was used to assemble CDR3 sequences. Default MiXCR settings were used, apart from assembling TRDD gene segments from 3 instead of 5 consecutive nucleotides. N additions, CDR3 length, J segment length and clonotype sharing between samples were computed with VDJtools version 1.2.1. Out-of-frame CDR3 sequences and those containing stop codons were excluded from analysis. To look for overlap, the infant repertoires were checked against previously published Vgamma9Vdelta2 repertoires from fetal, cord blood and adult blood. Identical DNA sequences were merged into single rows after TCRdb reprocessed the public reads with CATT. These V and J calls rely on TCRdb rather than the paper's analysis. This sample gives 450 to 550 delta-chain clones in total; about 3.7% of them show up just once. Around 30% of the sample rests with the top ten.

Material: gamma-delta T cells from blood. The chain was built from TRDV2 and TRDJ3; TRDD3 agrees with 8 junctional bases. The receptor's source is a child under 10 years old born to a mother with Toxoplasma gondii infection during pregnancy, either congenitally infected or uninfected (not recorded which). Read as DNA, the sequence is TGTGCCTGTGACGCCGCCTGGGGGAGCTCCTGGGACACCCGACAGATGTTTTTC. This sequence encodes CACDAAWGSSWDTRQMFF.